Presented here are 9 T cell receptor beta chains from one specimen sequenced in a study of cytomegalovirus exposure and HLA in healthy donors. PCR used 60 Vbeta primers and 13 Jbeta primers. TCRdb keeps only in-frame clones here, not all; method: immunoSEQ multiplex PCR. This repertoire shows 100,000 to 150,000 clones, approximately 80% found once; its top ten account for roughly 13%. The sample comprised PBMCs. The origin of the receptors is a middle-aged woman in good health and CMV-seropositive.

V is TRBV2 and J is TRBJ2-7; the D gene is possibly TRBD1 (6 bases). This CDR3 is built from 13 residues. CDR1 and CDR2 (germline): SNHLY, FYNNEI. Deletions cut 9 bases from V and 0 bases from J, with 12 bases between. CDR3 amino acids: CASLRDNSYEQYF. The CDR3 bases are TGTGCCAGTCTCCGGGACAACTCCTACGAGCAGTACTTC.

The sample holds a few counts of this clone. The rearrangement uses TRBV28 and TRBJ2-1; TRBD2 matches 9 bases. Germline V gives CDR1 MDHEN, CDR2 SYDVKM. Trimming took 7 bases from V and 4 from J; bases not matched to a gene: 14. The CDR3 extends over 17 amino acids. The CDR3 reads CASIYGGASGKYNEQFF. The CDR3 bases are TGTGCCAGCATCTATGGGGGCGCTAGCGGGAAGTACAATGAGCAGTTCTTC.

This clone was picked up one time. This chain joins TRBV6-5 and TRBJ2-5; D perhaps matches TRBD1 (6 bases). CDR3 size: 11 residues. V lost 6 bases and J lost 5, with 7 bases in between. CDR1 is MNHEY and CDR2 is SVGAGI in the germline V gene. CDR3 sequence (DNA): TGTGCCAGCAGAACAGGGGAGACCCAGTACTTC. Residues: CASRTGETQYF.

V and J are TRBV28 and TRBJ1-2; maybe TRBD1 (5 bases). V lost 2 bases and J lost 8, with 27 bases in between. CDR3 length: 18 residues. CDR1 MDHEN and CDR2 SYDVKM come from the germline V gene. CDR3 in DNA: TGTGCCAGCAGTTTAGTTACCTCGGGGAGGGTAAGGGGTCGCGGCTACACCTTC. Its translation is CASSLVTSGRVRGRGYTF.

There are a few counts of this clone. The chain couples TRBV4-1 to TRBJ1-1, with 7 bases that match TRBD1. Germline CDR1 reads MGHRA; CDR2 reads YSYEKL. This CDR3 comprises 13 residues. J gave up 8 bases and V 2 bases, and 5 bases lay outside the gene matches. CDR3 nucleotide sequence: TGCGCCAGCAGCCAACCTCGGACAGGAGAAGCTTTCTTT. Translation gives CASSQPRTGEAFF.

This clone was detected only a few times. The chain couples TRBV6-1 to TRBJ1-5, with 8 bases that match TRBD1. Germline V gene data show CDR1 as MNHNS and CDR2 as SASEGT. With 7 bases clipped from V and 1 base from J, the junction kept 6 bases outside the gene matches. This CDR3 spans 15 amino acids. DNA of the CDR3: TGTGCCAGCACCCCCCGGGACAGGAGCAATCAGCCCCAGCATTTT. It codes for CASTPRDRSNQPQHF.

The chain is built from TRBV6-5 and TRBJ1-1; D is unresolved. The CDR3 contains 13 residues. Germline V gives CDR1 MNHEY, CDR2 SVGAGI. V lost 7 bases, J lost 1 base, and 10 bases lay in between. CDR3 loop: CASIGPTNTEAFF. The CDR3, as DNA: TGTGCCAGCATTGGCCCAACGAACACTGAAGCTTTCTTT.

The chain joins TRBV7-3 to TRBJ2-3, with 7 nucleotides matching TRBD2. Germline V gives CDR1 SGHTA, CDR2 FQGTGA. V trimming: 2 bases; J trimming: 4 bases; junction bases outside the gene matches: 3. The length of the CDR3 is 14 residues. The CDR3 DNA reads TGTGCCAGCAGCTTAGCGGGAGTGGCAGATACGCAGTATTTT. Translated: CASSLAGVADTQYF.

The J gene is TRBJ2-5, the V gene TRBV30; possibly TRBD2 for D (6 bases). The DNA end is more similar to TRBJ2-7, so the J call may be wrong. The CDR3 sequence is 12 residues long. Germline V gene lookup returns CDR1 GTSNPN and CDR2 SVGIG (reference sequence). The CDR3 DNA sequence: TGTGCCTGGATTGGGGGGAGATACGAGCAGTACTTC. Its translation: CAWIGGRYEQYF.